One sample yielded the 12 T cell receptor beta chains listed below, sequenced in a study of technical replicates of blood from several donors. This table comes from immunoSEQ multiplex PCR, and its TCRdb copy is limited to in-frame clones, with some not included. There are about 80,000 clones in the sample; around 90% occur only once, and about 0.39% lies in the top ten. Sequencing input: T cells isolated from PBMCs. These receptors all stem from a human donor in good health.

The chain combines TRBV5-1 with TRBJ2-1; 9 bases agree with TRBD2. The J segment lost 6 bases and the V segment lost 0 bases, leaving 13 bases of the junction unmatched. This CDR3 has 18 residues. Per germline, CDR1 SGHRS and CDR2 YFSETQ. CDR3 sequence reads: CASSLETILAGGRNEQFF. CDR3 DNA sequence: TGCGCCAGCAGCTTGGAAACAATACTAGCGGGCGGTCGCAATGAGCAGTTCTTC.

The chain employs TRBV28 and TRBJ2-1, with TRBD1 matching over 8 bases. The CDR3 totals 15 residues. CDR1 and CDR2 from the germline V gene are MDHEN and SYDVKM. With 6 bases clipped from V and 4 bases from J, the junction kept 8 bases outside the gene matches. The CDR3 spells CASSRTGIRYNEQFF. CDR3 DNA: TGTGCCAGCAGCCGGACAGGGATTCGATACAATGAGCAGTTCTTC.

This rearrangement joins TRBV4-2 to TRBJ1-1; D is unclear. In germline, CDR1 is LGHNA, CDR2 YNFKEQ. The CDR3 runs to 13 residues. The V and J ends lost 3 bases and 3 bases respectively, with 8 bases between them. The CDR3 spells CASSHLAYTEAFF. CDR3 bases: TGTGCCAGCAGCCATCTAGCCTACACTGAAGCTTTCTTT.

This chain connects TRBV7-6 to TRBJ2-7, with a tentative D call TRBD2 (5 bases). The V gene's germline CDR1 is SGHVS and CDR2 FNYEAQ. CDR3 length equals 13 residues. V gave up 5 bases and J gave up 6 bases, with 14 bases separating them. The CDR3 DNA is TGTGCCAGCAGCCCGAGTGGTGGAGGCGAGCAGTACTTC. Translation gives CASSPSGGGEQYF.

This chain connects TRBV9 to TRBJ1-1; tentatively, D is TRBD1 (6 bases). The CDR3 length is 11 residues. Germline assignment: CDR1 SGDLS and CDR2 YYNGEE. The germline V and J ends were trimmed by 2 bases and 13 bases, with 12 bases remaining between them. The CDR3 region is CASSVDREIFF. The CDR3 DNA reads TGTGCCAGCAGCGTGGACAGAGAGATTTTCTTT.

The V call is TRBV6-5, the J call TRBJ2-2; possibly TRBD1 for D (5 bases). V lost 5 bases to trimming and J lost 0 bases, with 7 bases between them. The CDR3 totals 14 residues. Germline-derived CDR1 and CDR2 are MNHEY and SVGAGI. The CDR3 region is CASSDRPNTGELFF. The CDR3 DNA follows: TGTGCCAGCAGTGACAGACCGAACACCGGGGAGCTGTTTTTT.

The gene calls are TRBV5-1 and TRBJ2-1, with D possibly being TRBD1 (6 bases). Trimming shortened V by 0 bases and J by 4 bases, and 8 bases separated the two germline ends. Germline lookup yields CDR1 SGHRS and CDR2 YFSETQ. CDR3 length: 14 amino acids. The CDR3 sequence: CASSLGDRYNEQFF. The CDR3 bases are TGCGCCAGCAGCTTGGGAGACAGGTACAATGAGCAGTTCTTC.

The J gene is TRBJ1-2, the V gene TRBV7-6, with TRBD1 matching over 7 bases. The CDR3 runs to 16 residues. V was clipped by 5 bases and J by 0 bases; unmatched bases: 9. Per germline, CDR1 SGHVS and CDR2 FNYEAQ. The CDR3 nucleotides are TGTGCCAGCAGCCCTCGGGACAGCCTACCTAACTATGGCTACACCTTC. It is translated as CASSPRDSLPNYGYTF.

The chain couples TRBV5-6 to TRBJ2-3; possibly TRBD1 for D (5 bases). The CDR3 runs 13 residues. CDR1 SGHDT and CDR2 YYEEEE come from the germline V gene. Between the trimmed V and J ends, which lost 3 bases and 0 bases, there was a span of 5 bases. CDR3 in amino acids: CASSSGSTDTQYF. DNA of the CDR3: TGTGCCAGCAGCTCAGGGAGCACAGATACGCAGTATTTT. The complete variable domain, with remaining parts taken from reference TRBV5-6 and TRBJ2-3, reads DAGVTQSPTHLIKTRGQQVTLRCSPKSGHDTVSWYQQALGQGPQFIFQYYEEEERQRGNFPDRFSGHQFPNYSSELNVNALLLGDSALYLCASSSGSTDTQYFGPGTRLTVL.

The CDR3 is CASSPGGNTEAFF. The DNA of the CDR3 is TGTGCCAGCTCACCCGGGGGGAACACTGAAGCTTTCTTT. The chain employs TRBV18 and TRBJ1-1, with a tentative D call TRBD1 (5 bases). Germline V gives CDR1 KGHSH, CDR2 LQKENI. The CDR3 covers 13 residues. V was pared by 3 bases and J by 1 base, with 6 bases between.

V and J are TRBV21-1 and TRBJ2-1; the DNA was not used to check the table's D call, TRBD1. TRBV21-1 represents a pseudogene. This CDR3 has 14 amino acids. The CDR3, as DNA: TGTGCCAGCAGCAAAAAGGGGTCCTACAATGAGCAGTTCTTC. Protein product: CASSKKGSYNEQFF.

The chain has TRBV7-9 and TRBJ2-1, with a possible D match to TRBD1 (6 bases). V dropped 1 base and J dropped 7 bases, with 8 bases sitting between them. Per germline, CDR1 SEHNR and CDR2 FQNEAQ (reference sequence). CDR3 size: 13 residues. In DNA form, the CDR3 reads TGTGCCAGCAGCTTAGGAGGGGGAAATGAGCAGTTCTTC. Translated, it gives CASSLGGGNEQFF.